The TCR beta chain described here comes from a study of CD8 T cells in ankylosing spondylitis. Study observations and caveats: There was reportedly significant enrichment of clones that were disease-linked in matched ankylosing spondylitis synovial fluid.

Via MiXCR, TCRdb re-called the 5' RACE reads, giving one row per CDR3 protein. The data show 180,000 or so distinct CDR3 sequences, roughly 11% seen once. This clonotype appeared a few times. As yet, its antigen is unknown. Sequenced material: blood, either unsorted or a sorted T cell fraction (not recorded which). The sequence derives from a male donor with ankylosing spondylitis or in good health (not recorded which).

The chain's CDR3 is CASRGLLTGHNEQFF. The CDR3 DNA reads TGTGCCAGCAGGGGATTGTTAACAGGGCACAATGAGCAGTTCTTC. This rearrangement joins TRBV6-1 to TRBJ2-1; D is perhaps TRBD1 (6 bases). The V end lost 6 bases, the J end lost 5 bases, and 17 bases lay between the germline ends. CDR1 is MNHNS and CDR2 is SASEGT in the germline V gene. The CDR3 is 15 residues long.